A selection of T cell receptor beta chains follows, all from one sample in a study of CD8 T cells in Susac syndrome. TCRdb re-derived calls from the immunoSEQ multiplex PCR reads in MiXCR, one entry per CDR3 protein. The sample yields about 190,000 distinct CDR3 sequences, 90% to 95% seen once. The sequencing sample was made of CD4+ T cells from PBMCs. All receptors derive from a human donor with Susac syndrome. Each CDR3 is given with its conserved first and last residue. D genes are given only for firm matches. The size entry is marked missing in some rows and otherwise reads once, few, many or a size class.

v_gene	abundance	j_gene	d_gene	CDR3nt	CDR3aa
TRBV7-9	-	TRBJ1-1	-	TGTGCCAGCAGCTTTCAATCGGAGTCTACAACTGAAGCTTTCTTT	CASSFQSESTTEAFF
TRBV10-3	-	TRBJ2-5	TRBD1	TGTGCCATCAGTGAGTCAGGGACAGGGGGCCGGTACCAAGAGACCCAGTACTTC	CAISESGTGGRYQETQYF
TRBV20-1	-	TRBJ2-1	-	TGCAGTGCTACAAAACGAAAGTCAGTTGAGCAGTTCTTC	CSATKRKSVEQFF
TRBV5-1	-	TRBJ1-1	TRBD1	TGCGCCAGCAGCGGTAGTCCAGGGGGCGGCACTGAAGCTTTCTTT	CASSGSPGGGTEAFF
TRBV7-9	few	TRBJ1-6	-	TGTGCCAGCAGTCAAACGAATTCACCCCTCCACTTT	CASSQTNSPLHF
TRBV12-3/TRBV12-4	-	TRBJ1-2	-	TGTGCCAGCAGTTTGTCGGGGTCAGGAGCCTATGGCTACACCTTC	CASSLSGSGAYGYTF
TRBV11-2	-	TRBJ2-7	TRBD2	TGTGCCAGCAGCCTAAGGATAGCGGGAGGCTCCTACGAGCAGTACTTC	CASSLRIAGGSYEQYF
TRBV11-2	-	TRBJ2-7	TRBD2	TGTGCCAGCAGCTTAGGTGGCGGGAGGGCCCTCGTCTACGAGCAGTACTTC	CASSLGGGRALVYEQYF
TRBV28	-	TRBJ1-1	-	TGTGCCAGCAGTTTCAAGGGGGAGGACACTGAAGCTTTCTTT	CASSFKGEDTEAFF
TRBV20-1	-	TRBJ1-5	TRBD1	TGCAGTGCTATTTCGGGACAGCTGTTACAGCCCCAGCATTTT	CSAISGQLLQPQHF
TRBV20-1	-	TRBJ1-1	-	TGCAGTGCTATATTGGGGGGCAAGGGTCCCCTAACTGAAGCTTTCTTT	CSAILGGKGPLTEAFF
TRBV12-3/TRBV12-4	-	TRBJ2-7	TRBD2	TGTGCCAGCAGTTTAAGGACTAGCGTCTCCTACGAGCAGTACTTC	CASSLRTSVSYEQYF
TRBV20-1	-	TRBJ1-4	-	TGCAGTGCTAGGGAAGGCCCGGATGAAAAACTGTTTTTT	CSAREGPDEKLFF
TRBV11-2	-	TRBJ2-7	TRBD2	TGTGCCAGCAGCCCACGGGGACTAGCGGCAAACTACGAGCAGTACTTC	CASSPRGLAANYEQYF
TRBV3-1	-	TRBJ1-1	-	TGTGCCAGCAACCAAGTTCAGAGTTACACTGAAGCTTTCTTT	CASNQVQSYTEAFF
TRBV23-1	once	TRBJ1-1	-	TGCGCCAGCAGCCACCGGGTGGCTGAAGCTTTCTTT	CASSHRVAEAFF
TRBV9	-	TRBJ2-2	-	TGTGCCAGCGCCCTGGGCGGGCGATGGACCGGGGAGCTGTTTTTT	CASALGGRWTGELFF
TRBV20-1	once	TRBJ1-3	-	TGCAGTATACAGGGCCTTGGAAACACCATATATTTT	CSIQGLGNTIYF
TRBV2	-	TRBJ1-2	-	TGTGCCAGCAGACGGGACATTTCTAACTATGGCTACACCTTC	CASRRDISNYGYTF
TRBV6-1	-	TRBJ1-5	-	TGTGCCAGCAGTGAATCCAAACAGCTTACCCTAAATCAGCCCCAGCATTTT	CASSESKQLTLNQPQHF
TRBV7-3	few	TRBJ2-3	-	TGTGCCAGCAGCTTAATGTGGGGGAACACAGATACGCAGTATTTT	CASSLMWGNTDTQYF
TRBV19	-	TRBJ2-1	TRBD2	TGTGCCAGTAGTATCCTCACCTCTAGCGGGACCCCGAATGAGCAGTTCTTC	CASSILTSSGTPNEQFF
TRBV19	-	TRBJ2-7	-	TGTGCCAGTAGTATAACATCGGCTGGATACTACGAGCAGTACTTC	CASSITSAGYYEQYF
TRBV12-3/TRBV12-4	-	TRBJ1-5	-	TGTGCCAGCAGTCAGGGACTCCAGAATCAGCCCCAGCATTTT	CASSQGLQNQPQHF
TRBV6-1	-	TRBJ2-1	TRBD2	TGTGCCAGCAGTGAACTAGCGGGGCCCTACAATGAGCAGTTCTTC	CASSELAGPYNEQFF
TRBV11-2	-	TRBJ1-6	-	TGTGCCAGCAGCGCTAGCTATAATTCACCCCTCCACTTT	CASSASYNSPLHF
TRBV6-5	-	TRBJ2-1	TRBD2	TGTGCCAGCATCTCCGGGACTAGCGGGGACAATGAGCAGTTCTTC	CASISGTSGDNEQFF
TRBV7-2	-	TRBJ1-3	-	TGTGCCAGCAGCGTAAGACAGAGCTCTGAAAACACCATATATTTT	CASSVRQSSENTIYF
TRBV3-1	-	TRBJ2-2	-	TGTGCCAGCAGGCCTCGGGACAACTCGAACACCGGGGAGCTGTTTTTT	CASRPRDNSNTGELFF
TRBV7-2	-	TRBJ1-5	TRBD1	TGTGCCAGCAGCTCCGGGGACAGAGCCCAGCCCCAGCATTTT	CASSSGDRAQPQHF
TRBV5-4	-	TRBJ1-5	TRBD1	TGTGCCAGCAGCGCGGGACAGGGGGTCAATCAGCCCCAGCATTTT	CASSAGQGVNQPQHF
TRBV5-1	few	TRBJ1-1	-	TGCGCCAGCAGCTTGGACAGCTTCGAGACTGAAGCTTTCTTT	CASSLDSFETEAFF
TRBV7-6	-	TRBJ2-7	-	TGTGCCAGCAGCTCGGGGTGGGGACGCTACGAGCAGTACTTC	CASSSGWGRYEQYF
TRBV5-1	-	TRBJ1-1	-	TGCGCCAGCAGCTTGGGACCCCAGGGCGGGGTAGCTGAAGCTTTCTTT	CASSLGPQGGVAEAFF
TRBV2	-	TRBJ2-7	TRBD2	TGTGCCAGCAGTAGCGGGAGGTCTAGGGCCTACGAGCAGTACTTC	CASSSGRSRAYEQYF
TRBV12-3/TRBV12-4	-	TRBJ2-7	-	TGTGCCAGCAGTTCCATACAGGGTTCAGCCTACGAGCAGTACTTC	CASSSIQGSAYEQYF
TRBV27	-	TRBJ2-7	-	TGTGCCAGCAGCCTGACTAGTTTCGGCGGCGAGCAGTACTTC	CASSLTSFGGEQYF
TRBV24-1	-	TRBJ2-3	-	TGTGCCACCAGTGATCAACAGGGTAAAGATACGCAGTATTTT	CATSDQQGKDTQYF
TRBV30	-	TRBJ2-7	TRBD2	TGTGCCTGGAGTGTACAGGGACTAGCTTCCTACGAGCAGTACTTC	CAWSVQGLASYEQYF
TRBV7-8	-	TRBJ2-5	TRBD2	TGTGCCAGCAGCTTACGAAGACTAGCGGGGGGACAAGAGACCCAGTACTTC	CASSLRRLAGGQETQYF
TRBV5-1	-	TRBJ2-7	-	TGCGCCAGCAGAGCCCCCGGGACACCTGAGGGGGAGCAGTACTTC	CASRAPGTPEGEQYF
TRBV10-3	-	TRBJ1-4	-	TGTGCCATCAGTGAGTCAACTGAAAAACTGTTTTTT	CAISESTEKLFF
TRBV5-1	-	TRBJ2-1	TRBD2	TGCGCCAGCAGTCAGACAACTAGCGGGAGTAATGAGCAGTTCTTC	CASSQTTSGSNEQFF
TRBV5-1	-	TRBJ1-4	-	TGCGCCAGCAGCTTCGGGCAGGGGATTAATGAAAAACTGTTTTTT	CASSFGQGINEKLFF
TRBV5-1	-	TRBJ2-5	-	TGCGCCAGCAGCTTGGGGCACAGCGACCAAGAGACCCAGTACTTC	CASSLGHSDQETQYF